Listed below are T cell receptor beta chains from one sample, sequenced in a study of blood T cell repertoires in COVID-19. The assay was immunoSEQ multiplex PCR, and TCRdb's table has in-frame clones only and misses some. The table shows 35,000 to 45,000 clones, with about 86% occurring only once. The sequenced material came from peripheral blood. These TCRs come from a man in his forties with active COVID-19. Each CDR3 is given with its conserved first and last residue. D genes are given only for firm matches. Some rows have no size entry. The others give once, few or many, or a class for an expanded clone.

j_gene: TRBJ2-1; d_gene: NA; v_gene: TRBV27; abundance: NA; CDR3aa: CASSLSGGSYNEQFF; CDR3nt: TGTGCCAGCAGTTTATCGGGAGGCTCCTACAATGAGCAGTTCTTC
j_gene: TRBJ2-7; d_gene: TRBD1; v_gene: TRBV3-1/TRBV3-2; abundance: NA; CDR3aa: CASSQGQGRNEQYF; CDR3nt: TGTGCCAGCAGCCAAGGACAGGGAAGGAACGAGCAGTACTTC
j_gene: TRBJ2-1; d_gene: TRBD2; v_gene: TRBV15; abundance: NA; CDR3aa: CATSRDISGRAGNEQFF; CDR3nt: TGTGCCACCAGCAGAGATATAAGCGGGAGGGCCGGAAATGAGCAGTTCTTC
j_gene: TRBJ2-2; d_gene: NA; v_gene: TRBV5-1; abundance: NA; CDR3aa: CASSLRAGEMTGELFF; CDR3nt: TGCGCCAGCAGCTTGAGGGCAGGGGAAATGACCGGGGAGCTGTTTTTT
j_gene: TRBJ1-2; d_gene: TRBD1; v_gene: TRBV10-3; abundance: once; CDR3aa: CAISLLPDRANGYTF; CDR3nt: TGTGCCATCAGCCTTCTCCCGGACAGGGCCAACGGCTACACCTTC
j_gene: TRBJ1-1; d_gene: NA; v_gene: TRBV7-2; abundance: few; CDR3aa: CASSLQRVDTEAFF; CDR3nt: TGTGCCAGCAGCTTACAGCGTGTGGACACTGAAGCTTTCTTT
j_gene: TRBJ1-1; d_gene: NA; v_gene: TRBV10-1; abundance: NA; CDR3aa: CASSESGRLGTEAFF; CDR3nt: TGCGCCAGCAGTGAGTCGGGCAGGTTGGGCACTGAAGCTTTCTTT
j_gene: TRBJ1-1; d_gene: TRBD1; v_gene: TRBV18; abundance: NA; CDR3aa: CASSPPGRGRLSGTEAFF; CDR3nt: TGTGCCAGCTCACCACCGGGCAGGGGGCGCTTGTCGGGTACTGAAGCTTTCTTT
j_gene: TRBJ1-1; d_gene: NA; v_gene: TRBV6-5; abundance: NA; CDR3aa: CASSPVAGPTEAFF; CDR3nt: TGTGCCAGCAGTCCCGTGGCGGGGCCCACTGAAGCTTTCTTT
j_gene: TRBJ1-2; d_gene: NA; v_gene: TRBV27; abundance: NA; CDR3aa: CASSRLPPGQSGYTF; CDR3nt: TGTGCCAGCAGTCGGTTGCCTCCGGGACAAAGTGGCTACACCTTC
j_gene: TRBJ1-1; d_gene: NA; v_gene: TRBV28; abundance: once; CDR3aa: CASSLGGGARNTEAFF; CDR3nt: TGTGCCAGCAGTTTGGGTGGGGGGGCTCGGAACACTGAAGCTTTCTTT
j_gene: TRBJ2-7; d_gene: NA; v_gene: TRBV5-5; abundance: NA; CDR3aa: CASSLGSGSYEQYF; CDR3nt: TGTGCCAGCAGCTTGGGTTCGGGGTCCTACGAGCAGTACTTC
j_gene: TRBJ2-6; d_gene: TRBD1; v_gene: TRBV11-2; abundance: NA; CDR3aa: CASRPTGGLRTGANVLTF; CDR3nt: TGTGCCAGCAGGCCCACAGGGGGCTTGAGAACTGGGGCCAACGTCCTGACTTTC
j_gene: TRBJ2-7; d_gene: NA; v_gene: TRBV5-5; abundance: few; CDR3aa: CASSLGGTFKYEQYF; CDR3nt: TGTGCCAGCAGCTTGGGGGGGACTTTCAAGTACGAGCAGTACTTC
j_gene: TRBJ1-1; d_gene: NA; v_gene: TRBV7-9; abundance: NA; CDR3aa: CASSPRNTEAFF; CDR3nt: TGTGCCAGCAGCCCCCGTAACACTGAAGCTTTCTTT
j_gene: TRBJ1-3; d_gene: NA; v_gene: TRBV9; abundance: NA; CDR3aa: CASSPGASLLRSGNTIYF; CDR3nt: TGTGCCAGCAGTCCTGGGGCCAGCCTCCTACGCTCTGGAAACACCATATATTTT
j_gene: TRBJ2-3; d_gene: TRBD2; v_gene: TRBV28; abundance: NA; CDR3aa: CASRELAGVEADTQYF; CDR3nt: TGTGCCAGCAGGGAACTAGCGGGAGTTGAGGCAGATACGCAGTATTTT
j_gene: TRBJ2-7; d_gene: NA; v_gene: TRBV20-1; abundance: NA; CDR3aa: CSAREYEQYF; CDR3nt: TGCAGTGCACGGGAATACGAGCAGTACTTC
j_gene: TRBJ2-3; d_gene: NA; v_gene: TRBV5-1; abundance: NA; CDR3aa: CASSNADTQYF; CDR3nt: TGCGCCAGCTCGAACGCGGATACGCAGTATTTT
j_gene: TRBJ2-7; d_gene: TRBD2; v_gene: TRBV5-1; abundance: NA; CDR3aa: CASSLASGGRFYEQYF; CDR3nt: TGCGCCAGCAGCTTGGCCTCGGGCGGGAGGTTCTACGAGCAGTACTTC
j_gene: TRBJ2-1; d_gene: NA; v_gene: TRBV5-1; abundance: NA; CDR3aa: CASSLAGSSSYNEQFF; CDR3nt: TGCGCCAGCAGCTTGGCGGGATCCAGCTCCTACAATGAGCAGTTCTTC
j_gene: TRBJ2-3; d_gene: NA; v_gene: TRBV5-6; abundance: NA; CDR3aa: CASSLVSYPLDTQYF; CDR3nt: TGTGCCAGCAGCTTGGTTTCCTATCCTTTGGATACGCAGTATTTT
j_gene: TRBJ1-4; d_gene: NA; v_gene: TRBV27; abundance: NA; CDR3aa: CASSLSVGGGEKLFF; CDR3nt: TGTGCCAGCAGTTTATCGGTAGGGGGGGGTGAAAAACTGTTTTTT
j_gene: TRBJ2-5; d_gene: TRBD1; v_gene: TRBV7-3; abundance: NA; CDR3aa: CASSFRDSRETQYF; CDR3nt: TGTGCCAGCAGCTTTCGGGACAGTCGGGAGACCCAGTACTTC
j_gene: TRBJ2-1; d_gene: NA; v_gene: TRBV7-9; abundance: NA; CDR3aa: CASSFLSYNEQFF; CDR3nt: TGTGCCAGCAGCTTCCTATCCTACAATGAGCAGTTCTTC
j_gene: TRBJ2-1; d_gene: NA; v_gene: TRBV7-9; abundance: NA; CDR3aa: CASVQGTIYNEQFF; CDR3nt: TGTGCCAGCGTGCAGGGTACCATCTACAATGAGCAGTTCTTC
j_gene: TRBJ2-2; d_gene: NA; v_gene: TRBV30; abundance: few; CDR3aa: CAWRGLANTGELFF; CDR3nt: TGTGCCTGGAGGGGACTTGCGAACACCGGGGAGCTGTTTTTT
j_gene: TRBJ1-4; d_gene: TRBD1; v_gene: TRBV28; abundance: few; CDR3aa: CASSPLGQESTKLFF; CDR3nt: TGTGCCAGCAGCCCACTCGGACAGGAGTCAACAAAACTGTTTTTT
j_gene: TRBJ1-2; d_gene: NA; v_gene: TRBV6-5; abundance: NA; CDR3aa: CASSLGREPYGYTF; CDR3nt: TGTGCCAGCAGTTTAGGCAGGGAACCCTATGGCTACACCTTC
j_gene: TRBJ2-3; d_gene: TRBD2; v_gene: TRBV5-1; abundance: NA; CDR3aa: CASSSTPFIAGGSTDTQYF; CDR3nt: TGCGCCAGCAGTTCTACCCCCTTCATAGCGGGAGGGAGCACAGATACGCAGTATTTT
j_gene: TRBJ2-7; d_gene: TRBD2; v_gene: TRBV11-2; abundance: NA; CDR3aa: CASSPTSGIYEQYF; CDR3nt: TGTGCCAGCAGCCCGACTAGCGGGATCTACGAGCAGTACTTC
j_gene: TRBJ2-1; d_gene: NA; v_gene: TRBV2; abundance: NA; CDR3aa: CAINRDYEQFF; CDR3nt: TGTGCCATCAACCGGGACTATGAGCAGTTCTTC
j_gene: TRBJ2-1; d_gene: TRBD1; v_gene: TRBV7-6; abundance: NA; CDR3aa: CASSPTGVIYNEQFF; CDR3nt: TGTGCCAGCAGCCCGACAGGGGTTATCTACAATGAGCAGTTCTTC
j_gene: TRBJ2-5; d_gene: NA; v_gene: TRBV9; abundance: NA; CDR3aa: CASSVEGDWETQYF; CDR3nt: TGTGCCAGCAGCGTAGAAGGGGATTGGGAGACCCAGTACTTC
j_gene: TRBJ2-7; d_gene: TRBD1; v_gene: TRBV27; abundance: NA; CDR3aa: CASSLSMQGAGHSYEQYF; CDR3nt: TGTGCCAGCAGTTTATCGATGCAGGGGGCAGGCCACTCCTACGAGCAGTACTTC
j_gene: TRBJ2-1; d_gene: TRBD1; v_gene: TRBV4-1; abundance: NA; CDR3aa: CASRPLGQDNEQFF; CDR3nt: TGCGCCAGCAGACCCCTCGGACAGGACAATGAGCAGTTCTTC
j_gene: TRBJ1-2; d_gene: NA; v_gene: TRBV12-3/TRBV12-4; abundance: NA; CDR3aa: CASSLGRGSGYTF; CDR3nt: TGTGCCAGCAGTTTAGGGAGGGGAAGTGGCTACACCTTC
j_gene: TRBJ2-1; d_gene: NA; v_gene: TRBV11-3; abundance: NA; CDR3aa: CASSFAAGGEQFF; CDR3nt: TGTGCCAGCAGCTTCGCAGCGGGTGGGGAGCAGTTCTTC
j_gene: TRBJ1-1; d_gene: NA; v_gene: TRBV30; abundance: NA; CDR3aa: CACGRVNTEAFF; CDR3nt: TGTGCCTGTGGACGGGTGAACACTGAAGCTTTCTTT
j_gene: TRBJ2-1; d_gene: TRBD1; v_gene: TRBV14; abundance: NA; CDR3aa: CASRRWTGRIGNNEQFF; CDR3nt: TGTGCCAGCAGACGCTGGACAGGGCGGATTGGGAACAATGAGCAGTTCTTC
j_gene: TRBJ1-1; d_gene: TRBD1; v_gene: TRBV25-1; abundance: NA; CDR3aa: CASSSGGTEAFF; CDR3nt: TGTGCCAGCAGCTCAGGGGGTACTGAAGCTTTCTTT
j_gene: TRBJ2-7; d_gene: NA; v_gene: TRBV28; abundance: once; CDR3aa: CASSSGWRGLTYEQYF; CDR3nt: TGTGCCAGCAGTTCCGGGTGGAGGGGTTTAACCTACGAGCAGTACTTC
j_gene: TRBJ1-6; d_gene: TRBD1; v_gene: TRBV27; abundance: NA; CDR3aa: CASSFRTGNSPLHF; CDR3nt: TGTGCCAGCAGTTTCAGGACAGGGAATTCACCCCTCCACTTT
j_gene: TRBJ2-3; d_gene: NA; v_gene: TRBV7-9; abundance: NA; CDR3aa: CASSSWDSDTQYF; CDR3nt: TGTGCCAGCAGCTCCTGGGACTCGGATACGCAGTATTTT
j_gene: TRBJ1-1; d_gene: NA; v_gene: TRBV19; abundance: NA; CDR3aa: CASSSVGMNTEAFF; CDR3nt: TGTGCCAGTAGTTCCGTCGGGATGAACACTGAAGCTTTCTTT
j_gene: TRBJ2-4; d_gene: NA; v_gene: TRBV28; abundance: NA; CDR3aa: CASSSQLKNIQYF; CDR3nt: TGTGCCAGCAGTTCACAGCTAAAAAACATTCAGTACTTC